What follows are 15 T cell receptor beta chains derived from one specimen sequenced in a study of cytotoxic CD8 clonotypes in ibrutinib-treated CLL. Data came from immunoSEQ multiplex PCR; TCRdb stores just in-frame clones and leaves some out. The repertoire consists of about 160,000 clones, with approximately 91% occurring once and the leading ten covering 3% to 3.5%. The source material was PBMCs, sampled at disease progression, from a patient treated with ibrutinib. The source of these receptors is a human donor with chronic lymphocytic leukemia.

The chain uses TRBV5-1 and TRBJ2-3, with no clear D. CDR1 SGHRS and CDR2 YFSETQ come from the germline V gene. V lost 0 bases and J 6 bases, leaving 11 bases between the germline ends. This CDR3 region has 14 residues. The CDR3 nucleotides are TGCGCCAGCAGCTTGGCCCGGACCCAGGATACGCAGTATTTT. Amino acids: CASSLARTQDTQYF.

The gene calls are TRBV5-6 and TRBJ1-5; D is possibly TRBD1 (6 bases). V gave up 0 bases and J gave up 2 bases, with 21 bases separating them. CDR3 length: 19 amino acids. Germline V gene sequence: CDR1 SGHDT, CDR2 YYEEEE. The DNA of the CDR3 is TGTGCCAGCAGCTTGGCCGGGGGGCTTGGAGGGTTTGGCAATCAGCCCCAGCATTTT. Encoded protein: CASSLAGGLGGFGNQPQHF.

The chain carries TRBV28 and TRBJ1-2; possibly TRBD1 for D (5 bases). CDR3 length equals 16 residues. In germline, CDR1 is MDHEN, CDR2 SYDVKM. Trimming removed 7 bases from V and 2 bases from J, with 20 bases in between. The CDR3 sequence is CASTPPGLGVNYGYTF. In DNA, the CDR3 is TGTGCCAGCACCCCGCCGGGGCTGGGGGTGAACTATGGCTACACCTTC.

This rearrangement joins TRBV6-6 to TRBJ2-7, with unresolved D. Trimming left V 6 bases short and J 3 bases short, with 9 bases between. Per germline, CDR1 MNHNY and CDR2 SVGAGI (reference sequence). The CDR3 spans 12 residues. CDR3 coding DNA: TGTGCCAGCAGGGAAGGCGGCTACGAGCAGTACTTC. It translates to CASREGGYEQYF.

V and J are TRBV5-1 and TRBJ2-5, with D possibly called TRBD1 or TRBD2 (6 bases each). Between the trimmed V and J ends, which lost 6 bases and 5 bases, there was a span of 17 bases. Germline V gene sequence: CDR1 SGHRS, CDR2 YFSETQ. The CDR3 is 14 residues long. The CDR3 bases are TGCGCCAGCACCAGGTTCGGGGGCGAGGAGACCCAGTACTTC. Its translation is CASTRFGGEETQYF.

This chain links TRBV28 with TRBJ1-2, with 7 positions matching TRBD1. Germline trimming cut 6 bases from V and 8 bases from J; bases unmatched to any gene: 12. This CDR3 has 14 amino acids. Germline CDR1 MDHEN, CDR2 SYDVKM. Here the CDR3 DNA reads TGTGCCAGCAGCAGAATCGGGACAGTGCGAGGCTACACCTTC. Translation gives CASSRIGTVRGYTF.

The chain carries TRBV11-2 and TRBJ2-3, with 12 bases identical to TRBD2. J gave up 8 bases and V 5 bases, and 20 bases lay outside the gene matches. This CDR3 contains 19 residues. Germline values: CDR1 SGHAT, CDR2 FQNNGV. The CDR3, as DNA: TGTGCCAGCAGCCTAACACTTCGGACTAGCGGGACCGGAACTAGTACGCAGTATTTT. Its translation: CASSLTLRTSGTGTSTQYF.

Here the CDR3 reads CASNSEAGPTEAFF. The CDR3 region has the DNA TGTGCCAGCAACTCGGAGGCAGGGCCCACTGAAGCTTTCTTT. J is TRBJ1-1 and V is TRBV11-2; the D gene is possibly TRBD1 (5 bases). Trimming cost V 7 bases and J 4 bases, with 16 bases left between them. There are 14 residues in the CDR3. The germline gives CDR1 SGHAT, CDR2 FQNNGV.

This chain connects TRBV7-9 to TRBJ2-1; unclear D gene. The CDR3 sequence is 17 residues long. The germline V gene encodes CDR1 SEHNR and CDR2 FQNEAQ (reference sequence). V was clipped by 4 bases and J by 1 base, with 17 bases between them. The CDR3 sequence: CASSSWTALKSYNEQFF. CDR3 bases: TGTGCCAGCAGCTCCTGGACGGCCCTCAAGTCCTACAATGAGCAGTTCTTC.

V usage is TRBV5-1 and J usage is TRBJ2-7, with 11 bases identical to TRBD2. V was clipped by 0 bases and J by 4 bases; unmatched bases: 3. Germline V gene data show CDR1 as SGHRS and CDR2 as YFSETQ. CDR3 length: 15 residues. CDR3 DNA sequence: TGCGCCAGCAGCTTGGCGGGACTAGCGGAGTACGAGCAGTACTTC. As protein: CASSLAGLAEYEQYF.

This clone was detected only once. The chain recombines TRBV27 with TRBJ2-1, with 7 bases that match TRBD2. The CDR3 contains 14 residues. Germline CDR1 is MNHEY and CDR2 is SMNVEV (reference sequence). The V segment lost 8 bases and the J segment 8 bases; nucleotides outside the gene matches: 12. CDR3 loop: CASRTSAAGDEQFF. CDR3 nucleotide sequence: TGTGCCAGCCGAACTAGCGCGGCCGGCGATGAGCAGTTCTTC.

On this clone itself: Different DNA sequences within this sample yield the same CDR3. The CDR3 nucleotides are TGTGCCAGCGGTTGGACCTCTGGGACTGAGCAGTACTTC. Its protein is CASGWTSGTEQYF. The chain has TRBV6-5 and TRBJ2-7; D possibly corresponds to TRBD2 (6 bases). CDR3 size: 13 residues. Germline loops: CDR1 MNHEY, CDR2 SVGAGI. V was trimmed by 8 bases and J by 7 bases, leaving 18 bases between them.

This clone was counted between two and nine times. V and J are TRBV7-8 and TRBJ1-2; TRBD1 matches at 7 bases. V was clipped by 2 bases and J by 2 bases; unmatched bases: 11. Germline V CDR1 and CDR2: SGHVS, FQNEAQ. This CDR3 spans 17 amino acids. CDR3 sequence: CASSLPAEGAENYGYTF. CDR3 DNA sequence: TGTGCCAGCAGCTTACCAGCAGAGGGGGCGGAAAACTATGGCTACACCTTC.

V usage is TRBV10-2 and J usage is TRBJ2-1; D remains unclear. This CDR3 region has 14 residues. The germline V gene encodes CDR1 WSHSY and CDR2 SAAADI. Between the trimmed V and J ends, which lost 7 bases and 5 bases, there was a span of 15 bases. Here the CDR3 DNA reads TGCGCCAGCACGTCAACTTCTCCTGACAATGAGCAGTTCTTC. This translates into CASTSTSPDNEQFF.

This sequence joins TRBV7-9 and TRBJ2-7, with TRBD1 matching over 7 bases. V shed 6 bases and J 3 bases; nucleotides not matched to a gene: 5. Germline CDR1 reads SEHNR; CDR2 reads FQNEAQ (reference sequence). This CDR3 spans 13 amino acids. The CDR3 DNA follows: TGTGCCAGCAGTCCCACAGGGGTCTACGAGCAGTACTTC. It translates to CASSPTGVYEQYF. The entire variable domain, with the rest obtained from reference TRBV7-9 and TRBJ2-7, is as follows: DTGVSQNPRHKITKRGQNVTFRCDPISEHNRLYWYRQTLGQGPEFLTYFQNEAQLEKSRLLSDRFSAERPKGSFSTLEIQRTEQGDSAMYLCASSPTGVYEQYFGPGTRLTVT.